One and the same sample provided the 22 T cell receptor beta chains below, sequenced in a study of glioma-infiltrating T cells. TCR alpha and beta CDR3 regions were amplified from RNA using iRepertoire nested multiplex PCR. TCRdb fed the multiplex PCR reads into MiXCR, producing one record per CDR3 protein. The sample holds about 2,500 distinct CDR3 sequences; 60% to 80% are singletons and the top ten take 25% to 30%. Sequenced sample: glioma tissue, nonneoplastic brain tissue, or PBMCs (not recorded which). Receptors originate from a human donor with low-grade glioma or glioblastoma, undergoing nonglioma brain surgery, or in good health (not recorded which).

The gene calls are TRBV20-1 and TRBJ2-7, with D tentatively TRBD2 (6 bases). This CDR3 has 15 amino acids. Germline CDR1 is DFQATT and CDR2 is SNEGSKA (reference sequence). CDR3: CSARGWDLALGEQYV. Written as DNA, the CDR3 is TGCAGTGCTAGGGGTTGGGACTTAGCTTTAGGGGAGCAGTACGTT.

The chain joins TRBV6-2 or TRBV6-3 to TRBJ1-2; TRBD1 aligns across 8 bases. CDR1 is MNHEY and CDR2 is SVGEGT in the germline V gene. Losses at the gene ends were 9 bases for V and 4 bases for J; bases not matched to a gene: 13. The CDR3 consists of 15 residues. Written as DNA, the CDR3 is TGTGCCAGTGCAAGTCCGGGACAGGACTTCTATGGCTACACCTTC. The encoded protein is CASASPGQDFYGYTF.

The V gene is TRBV20-1, the J gene TRBJ2-1, with 13 bases identical to TRBD2. Germline assignment: CDR1 DFQATT and CDR2 SNEGSKA (reference sequence). The CDR3 extends over 18 amino acids. CDR3 nucleotide sequence: TGCGGTGGTAGAGATACAACTAGCGGGGGGGCCCGACACAATGAGCAGTTCTTC. Translating it yields CGGRDTTSGGARHNEQFF.

The table lists this clonotype with many counts. This sequence joins TRBV15 and TRBJ2-3; D ambiguous. Germline V lookup: CDR1 LNHNV, CDR2 YYDKDF (reference sequence). Trimming took off 6 bases at V and 0 bases at J, with 10 bases between the two ends. The CDR3 contains 14 residues. The CDR3 loop reads CATRGRKSTDTQYF. CDR3 nucleotides: TGTGCCACCAGGGGCAGGAAAAGCACAGATACGCAGTATTTT.

Within the sample, this clonotype is medium-sized. The rearrangement joins TRBV12-3 or TRBV12-4 to TRBJ2-5, with a possible D match to TRBD1 (5 bases). The CDR3 sequence is 13 residues long. V lost 3 bases and J lost 6, with 11 bases in between. CDR3 bases: TGTGCCAGCAGTTTCGATGTGGGGCAGACCCAGTACTTC. Amino acid sequence: CASSFDVGQTQYF.

This sequence joins TRBV12-3 or TRBV12-4 and TRBJ2-3; D not certain. The V and J ends lost 2 bases and 0 bases respectively, with 9 bases between them. The CDR3 is 15 amino acids. CDR3 sequence (DNA): TGTGCCAGCAGTTTAAGTCCGAAAAGCACAGATACGCAGTATTTT. Encoded protein: CASSLSPKSTDTQYF.

This clonotype was counted at least ten times. The rearrangement uses TRBV29-1 and TRBJ2-5, with D perhaps matching TRBD2 (6 bases). CDR1 SQVTM and CDR2 ANQGSEA come from the germline V gene. The length of the CDR3 is 13 residues. V gave up 2 bases and J gave up 6 bases, with 13 bases separating them. This CDR3 reads CSVEPGGKKTQYF. DNA of the CDR3: TGCAGCGTTGAACCAGGAGGGAAAAAGACCCAGTACTTC.

The chain employs TRBV7-2 and TRBJ2-1, with 9 nucleotides matching TRBD2. J was trimmed by 5 bases and V by 9 bases; bases with no gene match: 8. CDR1 is SGHTA and CDR2 is FQGNSA in the germline V gene. The length of the CDR3 is 14 residues. CDR3 bases: TGTGCCAGGGGGGGGGCTAGCGGGAACAATGAGCAGTTCTTC. Amino acid sequence: CARGGASGNNEQFF.

This clonotype was counted once. V gene TRBV6-2 or TRBV6-3 combines with J gene TRBJ2-7; possible D gene TRBD1, 5 bases. The CDR3 is 11 amino acids. The V end was cut by 2 bases, the J end by 7 bases, with 6 bases between. Germline V gene sequence: CDR1 MNHEY, CDR2 SVGEGT. The CDR3 loop is CASSYHREQYV. As DNA, the CDR3 is TGTGCCAGCAGTTACCACAGGGAGCAGTACGTC.

The CDR3 DNA sequence: TGTGTTAGCAGTGAAACGGCGAGGGGTGAGCAGTACGTC. Protein product: CVSSETARGEQYV. The chain couples TRBV6-1 to TRBJ2-7; D may match TRBD1 or TRBD2 (5 bases each). CDR3 size: 13 residues. Germline CDR1 and CDR2: MNHNS and SASEGT.

The chain uses TRBV15 and TRBJ2-7; D is unresolved. Germline V gene lookup returns CDR1 LNHNV and CDR2 YYDKDF (reference sequence). The CDR3 is made up of 15 amino acids. With 3 bases removed from V and 9 bases from J, the gap between germline ends came to 21 bases. The CDR3 loop reads CATSRGRKSTDTQYV. In DNA form, the CDR3 reads TGTGCCACCAGCAGGGGCAGGAAAAGCACAGATACGCAGTACGTC.

The J gene is TRBJ2-1, the V gene TRBV4-1; the match to TRBD2 covers 7 bases. Per germline, CDR1 MGHRA and CDR2 YSYEKL. V shed 4 bases, J shed 14 bases, and the junction held 17 bases outside the gene matches. The CDR3 extends over 15 amino acids. The CDR3 coding sequence is TGCGCCAGCAGCCCTCCAGGAACGGGACTAAATGGGGAGTTCTTC. Translated: CASSPPGTGLNGEFF.

With regard to this clonotype: A junction end diverges from the germline sequence, so it may reflect a read error. This CDR3 is CASGLETERYNEQFF. CDR3 in DNA: TGTGCTAGTGGTTTGGAAACCGAACGGTACAATGAGCAGTTTTTC. The rearrangement links TRBV12-5 to TRBJ2-1, with D unresolved. This CDR3 contains 15 residues. CDR1 is LGHNT, CDR2 FRNRAP, per germline.

The J gene is TRBJ1-2, the V gene TRBV24-1; D is unresolved. Trimming removed 6 bases at V and 8 bases at J, with 15 bases between. The CDR3 extends over 13 amino acids. Per the germline V gene, CDR1 is KGHDR and CDR2 is SFDVKD. For the CDR3, the DNA is TGTGCCACCAGTAAAGCCGGGGATAGAGGCTACACCTTC. This gives the protein CATSKAGDRGYTF.

This clonotype has just a few counts. CDR3 in DNA: TGCGCCAGCAGCCAAGATACGAGTCGGTTGGGGGGGCCATTATTATACAATGAGCAGTTCTTC. Translating it yields CASSQDTSRLGGPLLYNEQFF. This chain links TRBV4-1 with TRBJ2-1; tentative D call: TRBD2 (7 bases). The V gene's germline CDR1 is MGHRA and CDR2 YSYEKL. This CDR3 comprises 21 residues. V was cut by 0 bases and J by 4 bases, with 28 bases left in between.

Points on this clonotype: At one of its ends the junction is not consistent with the germline gene, which may arise from a read error. This rearrangement joins TRBV6-2 or TRBV6-3 to TRBJ1-2, with 7 positions matching TRBD1. There are 13 residues in the CDR3. Germline CDR1 reads MNHEY; CDR2 reads SVGEGT. The CDR3 DNA is TGCGCCAGCAGCTCCTGGGACAGTGAAGGCCGCACCTTC. It yields the protein CASSSWDSEGRTF.

On this clonotype itself: One junction end does not reproduce the germline sequence, and a read error may be involved. The chain couples TRBV7-9 to TRBJ1-1; D remains unclear. Germline lookup yields CDR1 SEHNR and CDR2 FQNEAQ (reference sequence). The CDR3 totals 12 residues. The CDR3 here is CANHTQNTEASF. DNA for the CDR3: TGTGCAAACCACACTCAAAACACTGAAGCTTCCTTT.

Details on this clonotype: A read error is likely, as this CDR3 ends without the conserved phenylalanine or tryptophan. It is unclear where the CDR3 begins or ends on the DNA, so no DNA is shown, and the CDR3 is as TCRdb lists it. The genes are TRBV20-1 and TRBJ2-7; the table names TRBD2, a call not compared with the DNA. Germline V gene lookup returns CDR1 DFQATT and CDR2 SNEGSKA (reference sequence). The CDR3 is 14 residues long, ends included. The CDR3 loop reads CSARGRDFALGEQY.

Notes on this clonotype: In this CDR3 the conserved last residue, phenylalanine or tryptophan, is missing, so a read error is likely. V gene TRBV6-1 combines with J gene TRBJ2-1; D is possibly TRBD1 or TRBD2 (6 bases each). Trimming cost V 5 bases and J 5 bases, with 19 bases left between them. This CDR3 spans 16 amino acids. Germline loops: CDR1 MNHNS, CDR2 SASEGT. CDR3 sequence reads: CASSPRGPRTHNEQFL. The CDR3 DNA reads TGTGCCAGCAGTCCCCGGGGGCCTCGGACCCACAATGAGCAGTTCCTC.

The J gene is TRBJ2-3, the V gene TRBV15; D ambiguous. Per the germline V gene, CDR1 is LNHNV and CDR2 is YYDKDF (reference sequence). This CDR3 spans 15 amino acids. V was pared by 3 bases and J by 8 bases, with 18 bases between. The CDR3 reads CATSRGSKSPATQYF. CDR3 nucleotide sequence: TGTGCCACCAGCAGGGGCAGCAAAAGCCCCGCTACGCAGTATTTT. The full variable domain, its missing parts supplied by reference TRBV15 and TRBJ2-3, is DAMVIQNPRYQVTQFGKPVTLSCSQTLNHNVMYWYQQKSSQAPKLLFHYYDKDFNNEADTPDNFQSRRPNTSFCFLDIRSPGLGDTAMYLCATSRGSKSPATQYFGPGTRLTVL.

This clonotype was counted a few times. Since the CDR3 does not end with the conserved phenylalanine or tryptophan, this likely comes from a read error. The V call is TRBV4-1, the J call TRBJ2-5, with 8 bases fitting TRBD2. There are 16 residues in the CDR3. CDR1 MGHRA and CDR2 YSYEKL come from the germline V gene. The CDR3 is CASSSPGGANQENQYL. CDR3 nucleotides: TGCGCCAGCAGCTCCCCGGGGGGGGCTAATCAAGAGAACCAGTACCTC.

Regarding this clonotype: One junction end does not reproduce the germline sequence, and a read error may be involved. V and J are TRBV27 and TRBJ1-6; TRBD1 might be the D (6 bases). Germline assignment: CDR1 MNHEY and CDR2 SMNVEV (reference sequence). This CDR3 is built from 14 residues. CDR3 DNA: TGTGCCAGCAATGAACAGGGCCCTAATTCACAACTCCAATTT. This sequence encodes CASNEQGPNSQLQF.